This record looks at one T cell receptor (beta chain) sequence and its context. The antigen remains unidentified. The data belong to a study of Tregs in tolerant kidney transplant recipients. Overall study context: Sorting of CD4+CD25+CD127- cells followed roughly 3-day belatacept mixed lymphocyte reactions, sometimes with roughly 5-day graft donor restimulation.

Sequencing used immunoSEQ multiplex PCR; TCRdb keeps in-frame clones, though not all of them. The sample consists of around 30,000 clones, 82% of them appearing once. Germline values: CDR1 MRHNA, CDR2 SNTAGT. The CDR3 spans 17 residues. V lost 8 bases to trimming and J lost 2 bases, with 24 bases between them. Study conclusions and caveats: Findings come from small patient numbers and require larger validation.

The receptor was derived from a human donor in good health. V gene TRBV6-4 combines with J gene TRBJ1-2; D is possibly TRBD1 (6 bases). Source material: Tregs from blood cultured with allogeneic cells. DNA for the CDR3: TGTGCCAGCCCCGCTATAAATGAACAGGGCCCAAACTATGGCTACACCTTC. Protein: CASPAINEQGPNYGYTF.